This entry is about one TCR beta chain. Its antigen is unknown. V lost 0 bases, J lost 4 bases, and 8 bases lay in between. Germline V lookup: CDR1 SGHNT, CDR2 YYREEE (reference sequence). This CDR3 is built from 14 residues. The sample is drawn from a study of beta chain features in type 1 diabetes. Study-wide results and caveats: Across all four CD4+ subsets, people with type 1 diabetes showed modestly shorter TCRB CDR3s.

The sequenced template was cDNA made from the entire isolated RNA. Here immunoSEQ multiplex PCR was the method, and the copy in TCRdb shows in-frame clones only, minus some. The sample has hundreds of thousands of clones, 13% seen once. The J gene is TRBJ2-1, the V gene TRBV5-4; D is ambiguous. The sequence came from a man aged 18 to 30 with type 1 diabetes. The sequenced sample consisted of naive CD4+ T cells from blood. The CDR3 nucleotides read TGTGCCAGCAGCTTGGGGCGGATTTACAATGAGCAGTTCTTC. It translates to CASSLGRIYNEQFF.